The rows below give T cell receptor beta chains drawn from one sample of a study of T-cell reconstitution after alpha-beta-depleted transplantation in children. TCRdb called the PCR reads again in MiXCR, with one record for every CDR3 protein. The table shows approximately 510,000 distinct CDR3 sequences, with roughly 18% occurring only once. Sample: PBMCs from the stem cell graft donor, taken from the stem cell graft. Receptors were obtained from a human donor who donated a stem cell graft to a child with acute lymphoblastic leukemia. The conserved cysteine and the conserved F or W are not part of the CDR3 here.

V gene,J gene,CDR3 protein
TRBV27,TRBJ2-7,ASRGLADYSYEQY
TRBV5-1,TRBJ2-5,ASSLVTSGQTWYQETQY
TRBV6-5,TRBJ1-6,ASSYFAQAHWNSPLH
TRBV20-1,TRBJ1-5,CARGLTGVHSNQPQH
TRBV7-9,TRBJ2-2,ASSPAGGELF
TRBV10-3,TRBJ2-3,AISDLREDTDTQY
TRBV7-6,TRBJ2-1,ASSDQASAYNEQF
TRBV6-1,TRBJ2-4,ASSQFFAGASKNIQY
TRBV4-1,TRBJ1-5,ASSQRTGVVNQPQH
TRBV27,TRBJ2-7,ASSSLSYEQY
TRBV6-1,TRBJ2-2,ASGFANTGELF
TRBV5-1,TRBJ2-3,ASSLGGYTQY
TRBV25-1,TRBJ1-6,ASSPRDGNNSPLH
TRBV20-1,TRBJ1-1,SALPRVEAF
TRBV3-1,TRBJ2-1,ASSLGLVVEQF
TRBV5-1,TRBJ2-1,ASSYPGTTAYNEQF
TRBV15,TRBJ2-7,ATSTPGFPSYEQY
TRBV10-3,TRBJ2-3,AISPAPGLAGALTDTQY
TRBV7-2,TRBJ2-7,ASSSLDLALEQY
TRBV5-1,TRBJ2-7,ASSFWTAAYEQY
TRBV29-1,TRBJ1-1,SAMTVMNTEAF
TRBV6-5,TRBJ2-2,ASSYSRGSTGELF
TRBV11-2,TRBJ1-1,ASSLASRRAEAF
TRBV19,TRBJ1-3,ASSPLKGQGRNTIY
TRBV24-1,TRBJ2-1,ATSDARTGSYNEQF
TRBV27,TRBJ2-1,ASSSTEREQF
TRBV5-7,TRBJ2-3,PSSSTDRVGPDTQY
TRBV3-1,TRBJ1-3,ASSFPLAGTGNGNTIY
TRBV3-1,TRBJ2-1,ASCPTVAGEQF
TRBV20-1,TRBJ2-7,SASGGTSSYEQY
TRBV7-9,TRBJ2-1,ASSEGQGSYNEQF
TRBV9,TRBJ1-1,ASNGGMNTEAF
TRBV20-1,TRBJ2-3,SANPESTDTQY
TRBV12-3/TRBV12-4,TRBJ2-3,ASSLSSGSPDTQY
TRBV6-2/TRBV6-3,TRBJ2-3,ASSTAGEPTDTQY
TRBV6-1,TRBJ2-5,ASSERAWGLETQY